This T cell receptor beta chain derives from a study of blood T cells in healthy people across ages. General study findings and limits: Possibly, changes in expanded clonotypes were confounded because donor CMV status was unknown. Percentage of naive T cells showed a strong correlation with TCR beta diversity.

Ten milliliters of peripheral blood were drawn from each donor into EDTA-treated tubes. The second PCR ran about 6 to 12 cycles with a sample-barcoded 5' primer and J-beta primers. Each sample provided no less than 2.5 million CDR3-containing paired-end reads. TCRdb reprocessed the 5' RACE reads with MiXCR, giving one entry per CDR3 protein. The profile shows roughly 790,000 distinct CDR3 sequences, roughly two fifths of them singletons. CDR1 and CDR2 from the germline V gene are LGHNA and YSLEER. The CDR3 has 20 residues. J was trimmed by 0 bases and V by 2 bases; bases with no gene match: 10. This clonotype has just a few counts. What it binds is not known.

This rearrangement joins TRBV4-3 to TRBJ2-3, with 14 positions matching TRBD2. The material sequenced was blood. The clonotype comes from a woman aged 55 to 70 in good health. The CDR3 reads CASSQRGGLAGDSSTDTQYF. CDR3 nucleotide sequence: TGCGCCAGCAGCCAACGCGGGGGACTAGCGGGGGATTCTAGCACAGATACGCAGTATTTT.